This TCR beta chain came from a study of beta chain features in type 1 diabetes. Study background: Across the samples, more than 85 million sorted cells were examined in total. Findings and caveats of the study: The study found that naive, central memory and Treg TCRB repertoires appeared more similar in patients than in healthy donors. Cells with high TCR expression could be over-represented by cDNA sequencing. Moderate but significant shortening of TCRB CDR3s was recorded in all four CD4+ subsets from Type 1 diabetes patients.

As to this clone: Its antigen is undetermined.

CD45RO/CCR7/CD25/CD127/CD95/CD27 staining was used to isolate CD4+ naive, central memory, regulatory and stem cell-like memory cells by sorting. Sequenced material consisted of expressed TCRB transcripts (all of the isolated RNA was reverse transcribed). Profiling relied on immunoSEQ multiplex PCR, and the TCRdb table lists in-frame clones only, not all of them. Counted here are some 350,000 clones, 8% to 10% occurring once; the ten biggest clones make up about 0.6%. Germline loops: CDR1 SGHNT, CDR2 YYREEE (reference sequence). V lost 4 bases and J 15 bases, leaving 17 bases between the germline ends. The CDR3 sequence is 12 residues long.

V gene TRBV5-4 combines with J gene TRBJ2-1, with D perhaps TRBD2 (6 bases). This TCR was sampled from a man younger than 40 with type 1 diabetes. The sequenced material came from central memory CD4+ T cells from blood. For the CDR3, the DNA is TGTGCCAGCAGCCGAGAACTAGCTTCGACGTTCTTC. Its translation is CASSRELASTFF.